Included here is one T cell receptor beta chain sequence, with context. The target of this receptor is not known. Per-base quality was not reported, and no clone a single base away is much larger than it. Cut back by 0 bases and 8 bases, the V and J ends lie 16 bases apart. The CDR3 runs 16 residues from the cysteine to the phenylalanine. CDR3 DNA is the only sequence kept; it has 48 bases, read in frame from the first base. Reading the germline V gene gives CDR1 SGHNT and CDR2 YENEEA. This entry is derived from a study of T cell responses to AZD1222 COVID-19 vaccine (dated by TCRdb to the early 2020s). Turning to the overall study: AZD1222 recipients whose second dose came at about 4 weeks and those whose second dose came at about 12 weeks were combined into one group, since spike-specific TCR depth and breadth did not differ between the two schedules. TCR sequencing covered more than 230 trial participants: 200 to 220 given two doses of AZD1222 and 26 given two doses of MenACWY control vaccine. Enrollment into the trials was organized by age into subgroups of 18-55, 56-69 and 70-plus years, and those subgroups contained approximately 150, 30 and 60 TCR-sequenced participants, respectively.

Summary of the overall study and its limitations: A significant rise in spike-specific TCR breadth and depth was observed after two AZD1222 doses relative to day 0 and relative to MenACWY recipients. The 56-69-year group was small, and its depth increase did not reach significance, likely because of low power. Most participants were white British and females outnumbered males, and the authors suggested that clonal diversity may have been underestimated. Because no samples from the day 14 peak response were available, repertoires could be characterized only after the peak T cell response. Conclusions about previously exposed vaccinees are limited because only a handful of AZD1222 recipients were SARS-CoV-2 seropositive at baseline. Nearly half of unique spike-specific TCRs reportedly recognized epitopes outside regions mutated in the B.1.351 and B.1.1.7 variants. CD4 TCRs associated with the vaccine covered the entire spike protein, and the dominant responses were in regions 160-218 and 743-854.

The time point label, as the study defines it: baseline before first vaccination. Samples from vaccinated people were obtained from the UK trials COV001 and COV002, which included a single-blind randomized controlled phase 2/3 trial of AZD1222 (ChAdOx1 nCoV-19) in healthy adults. Trial participant PBMC samples were collected at day 0 and day 28 after the second dose for TCRbeta chain sequencing. The CDR3 regions of human TCRbeta chains were analyzed by immunosequencing. The study's processing was this. Repertoire TCRs were checked for matches against a reference library of SARS-CoV-2-specific TCRs that had been generated using the MIRA antigen-specificity platform. Breadth meant the fraction of unique TCRs that were SARS-CoV-2-associated, whereas depth meant the fraction of total T cells that were SARS-CoV-2-associated. Using the MIRA data, each spike-specific TCR was mapped to the spike region that the TCR reacts to and placed in a CD4 or CD8 class. Log10-transformed breadth and depth values were compared by one-way ANOVA with Sidak's multiple comparisons tests. TCRdb limited this immuneACCESS table to in-frame rearrangements with V and J called. A share of clones is missing; checked studies link under half to unresolved V genes, and the rest is unexplained. The V and J calls and clone size are taken from that table; D and trimming were inferred from the DNA. This sample is represented by about 140,000 clones; approximately 90% of them were singletons. The ten largest clones capture approximately 4.5% of the sample.

Sequencing was performed on peripheral blood, taken on day 0 of AZD1222 vaccination. The origin of this receptor is an adult in good health. Recombination linked TRBV11-3 to TRBJ1-4; too little of a D gene remains to name it. The nucleotides read TGTGCCAGCAGCTTAGATCTCCAGCGCGACCCAGAAAAACTGTTTTTT. Its translation is CASSLDLQRDPEKLFF.